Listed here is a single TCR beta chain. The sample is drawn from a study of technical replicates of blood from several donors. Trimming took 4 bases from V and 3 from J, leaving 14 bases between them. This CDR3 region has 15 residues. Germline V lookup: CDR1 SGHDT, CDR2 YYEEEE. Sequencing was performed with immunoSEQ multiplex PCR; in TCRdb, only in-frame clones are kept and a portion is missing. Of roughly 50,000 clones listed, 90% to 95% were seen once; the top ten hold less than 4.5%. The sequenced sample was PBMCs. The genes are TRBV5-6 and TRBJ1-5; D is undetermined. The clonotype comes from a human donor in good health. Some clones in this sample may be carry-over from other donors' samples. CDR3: CASSLGSVPNQPQHF. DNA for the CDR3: TGTGCCAGCAGCCTCGGCAGCGTGCCCAATCAGCCCCAGCATTTT.